This T cell receptor (beta chain) was retrieved from a study of T cell changes during pregnancy in multiple sclerosis. Looked up from germline, CDR1 is GTSNPN and CDR2 is SVGIG (reference sequence). The V gene lost 0 bases and the J gene lost 8 bases, with 16 bases spanning the gap. This CDR3 is built from 14 residues. Profiled with immunoSEQ multiplex PCR; TCRdb holds only in-frame clones, not every one. Here the sample spans just under 65,000 clones, roughly 91% being singletons. V is TRBV30 and J is TRBJ1-1, with D possibly TRBD1 on 6 matching bases. This sample comprised peripheral blood, obtained in the third trimester of pregnancy. The sequence came from a female donor in good health, enrolled as a control in a pregnancy study. The CDR3 DNA follows: TGTGCCTGGAGTGTACGGGCGGGGGCGAGGGAAGCTTTCTTT. Its protein product is CAWSVRAGAREAFF.